The 10 T cell receptor beta chains below were found in one sample sequenced in a study of blood T cell repertoires in COVID-19. Using immunoSEQ multiplex PCR, the repertoire was profiled, and TCRdb retains in-frame clones only, with some absent. This table holds roughly 240,000 clones, around 88% found once. The specimen sequenced was PBMCs or T cells enriched from blood (not recorded which). Receptors originate from a woman aged 40 to 50 with acute COVID-19.

V gene TRBV7-2 combines with J gene TRBJ2-2; TRBD1 matches at 11 bases. CDR3 length: 15 amino acids. J gave up 4 bases and V 6 bases, and 4 bases lay outside the gene matches. The germline V gene has CDR1 SGHTA and CDR2 FQGNSA. The CDR3 coding sequence is TGTGCCAGCAGAGGACAGGGGGCTGGCACCGGGGAGCTGTTTTTT. Amino acid sequence: CASRGQGAGTGELFF.

V gene TRBV11-3 combines with J gene TRBJ1-2; D gene uncertain. V dropped 4 bases and J dropped 8 bases, with 14 bases sitting between them. Germline assignment: CDR1 SGHNT and CDR2 YENEEA. This CDR3 spans 13 amino acids. The CDR3 region has the DNA TGTGCCAGCAGCTCCCGGGGTGCATCGGGCTACACCTTC. Protein product: CASSSRGASGYTF. Filled out from reference TRBV11-3 and TRBJ1-2, the complete variable domain reads EAGVVQSPRYKIIEKKQPVAFWCNPISGHNTLYWYLQNLGQGPELLIRYENEEAVDDSQLPKDRFSAERLKGVDSTLKIQPAELGDSAVYLCASSSRGASGYTFGSGTRLTVV.

The sample holds one count of this clone. This chain connects TRBV7-2 to TRBJ1-1, with 8 bases lining up with TRBD1. CDR3 size: 12 residues. Germline V gene sequence: CDR1 SGHTA, CDR2 FQGNSA. J was trimmed by 6 bases and V by 3 bases; bases with no gene match: 0. CDR3 loop: CASSLDRAEAFF. The CDR3 region has the DNA TGTGCCAGCAGCTTGGACAGGGCTGAAGCTTTCTTT.

V usage is TRBV2 and J usage is TRBJ2-1; D gene unclear. Trimming took off 0 bases at V and 5 bases at J, with 8 bases between the two ends. CDR3 length: 14 residues. Germline-derived CDR1 and CDR2 are SNHLY and FYNNEI. The CDR3 sequence: CASSEAPLDNEQFF. The DNA of the CDR3 is TGTGCCAGCAGTGAAGCCCCACTTGACAATGAGCAGTTCTTC.

This sequence joins TRBV19 and TRBJ1-2; weak D call: TRBD1 (6 bases). Germline CDR1 and CDR2: LNHDA and SQIVND (reference sequence). The CDR3 consists of 14 residues. V lost 5 bases and J lost 4, with 14 bases in between. The chain's CDR3 is CASSGTGYSYGYTF. In DNA, the CDR3 is TGTGCCAGTAGTGGCACAGGGTACAGCTATGGCTACACCTTC.

V and J are TRBV2 and TRBJ2-5; 7 positions match TRBD1. The germline V gene has CDR1 SNHLY and CDR2 FYNNEI. This CDR3 contains 14 residues. J lost 5 bases, V lost 7 bases, and 10 bases had no gene match. The CDR3 sequence: CASTEQGQAETQYF. The CDR3 DNA is TGTGCCAGCACGGAACAGGGGCAGGCGGAGACCCAGTACTTC. Full variable domain (remainder filled in from reference TRBV2 and TRBJ2-5): EPEVTQTPSHQVTQMGQEVILRCVPISNHLYFYWYRQILGQKVEFLVSFYNNEISEKSEIFDDQFSVERPDGSNFTLKIRSTKLEDSAMYFCASTEQGQAETQYFGPGTRLLVL.

This sequence joins TRBV5-1 and TRBJ2-7; TRBD1 matches 7 bases. Germline CDR1 reads SGHRS; CDR2 reads YFSETQ. V trimming: 5 bases; J trimming: 3 bases; junction bases outside the gene matches: 17. This CDR3 contains 17 residues. The CDR3, as DNA: TGCGCCAGCAGTTCCAACGACAGGGCCCCTTTTAACTACGAGCAGTACTTC. Amino acids: CASSSNDRAPFNYEQYF.

The chain is built from TRBV28 and TRBJ1-4; 9 bases map to TRBD1. After removal of 3 bases from V and 8 bases from J, the junction contained 7 bases not matched to a gene. Germline V gives CDR1 MDHEN, CDR2 SYDVKM. CDR3 length equals 15 residues. The CDR3 DNA follows: TGTGCCAGCAGTTTCCCACAGGGGGCTAGGGAAAAACTGTTTTTT. Translation: CASSFPQGAREKLFF.

This rearrangement joins TRBV27 to TRBJ2-3, with TRBD1 matching 7 bases. After removal of 6 bases from V and 1 base from J, the junction contained 16 bases not matched to a gene. CDR1 is MNHEY, CDR2 SMNVEV, per germline (reference sequence). The CDR3 contains 18 residues. The CDR3 is CASRVGLDRLKGTDTQYF. The CDR3 DNA reads TGTGCCAGCAGAGTAGGGTTGGACAGGCTGAAAGGCACAGATACGCAGTATTTT.

The chain is built from TRBV11-3 and TRBJ2-1, with TRBD1 matching 8 bases. This CDR3 is 15 amino acids long. Per the germline V gene, CDR1 is SGHNT and CDR2 is YENEEA. The trim removed 3 bases at V and 6 bases at J, leaving 7 bases unmatched. As DNA, the CDR3 is TGTGCCAGCAGCTTCCGGGACAGGATATCCAATGAGCAGTTCTTC. Translation gives CASSFRDRISNEQFF.